This is a list of T cell receptor beta chains from one sample in a study of OX40 agonist ivuxolimab in advanced cancers. Data came from immunoSEQ multiplex PCR; TCRdb stores just in-frame clones and leaves some out. Of around 45,000 clones in the sample, roughly 90% were seen once. The sequences come from CD4+ or CD8+ T cells sorted from blood, collected in a trial of the OX40 agonist ivuxolimab. The source is an adult with an advanced solid tumor such as melanoma, head and neck, liver or kidney cancer. Each CDR3 is given with its conserved first and last residue. D genes are given only for firm matches. Size is stated for part of the rows, as once, few or many counts, or as a class when the clone is expanded.

TRBJ1-4,.,14,TRBV10-3,.,TGTGCCATCAGTGACGACAGTCCTAATGAAAAACTGTTTTTT,CAISDDSPNEKLFF
TRBJ2-7,.,17,TRBV10-3,TRBD2,TGTGCCATCAGTGAGAACGCAGGACTAGGGACGACCTACGAGCAGTACTTC,CAISENAGLGTTYEQYF
TRBJ2-1,.,12,TRBV11-2,.,TGTGCCAGCAGCGTAGACAGACGAGAGCAGTTCTTC,CASSVDRREQFF
TRBJ2-4,.,16,TRBV19,TRBD1,TGTGCCAGTAGTAGGGAAGGACAGGGACCAAGGAACATTCAGTACTTC,CASSREGQGPRNIQYF
TRBJ1-1,.,11,TRBV28,.,TGTGCCAGCAGTTTAGACAAGGAAGCTTTCTTT,CASSLDKEAFF
TRBJ1-5,.,15,TRBV28,TRBD1,TGTGCCAGCAGCACCGGGACAGGGGGTGGCCAGCCCCAGCATTTT,CASSTGTGGGQPQHF
TRBJ2-5,.,13,TRBV7-3,.,TGTGCCAGCAGCTTGGGGGGAGTGGAGACCCAGTACTTC,CASSLGGVETQYF
TRBJ2-4,.,15,TRBV7-3,TRBD1,TGTGCCAGCAGCTTTGACAGGGGGGCCAAAAACATTCAGTACTTC,CASSFDRGAKNIQYF
TRBJ1-5,.,11,TRBV28,.,TGTGCCAGCCAGACAAGCCAGCCCCAGCATTTT,CASQTSQPQHF
TRBJ1-1,.,13,TRBV2,.,TGTGCCAGCATGGTTCAGGTTCACACTGAAGCTTTCTTT,CASMVQVHTEAFF
TRBJ2-3,.,15,TRBV9,.,TGTGCCAGCAGCAAGGGGCTCGAGGTAACAGATACGCAGTATTTT,CASSKGLEVTDTQYF
TRBJ2-3,.,10,TRBV19,TRBD2,TGTGCCAGGATTAGCGGGAGGTCGTATTTT,CARISGRSYF
TRBJ1-1,few,14,TRBV4-3,.,TGCGCCAGCAGCCAAGGGAATGGGGACACTGAAGCTTTCTTT,CASSQGNGDTEAFF
TRBJ2-3,once,15,TRBV7-3,TRBD2,TGTGCCAGCAGCTTAGGAGGCGGGAGAAGGGATACGCAGTATTTT,CASSLGGGRRDTQYF
TRBJ1-1,.,15,TRBV29-1,TRBD1,TGCAGCGTTGTTCTGGACAGGGTGACGAACACTGAAGCTTTCTTT,CSVVLDRVTNTEAFF
TRBJ2-3,.,14,TRBV9,.,TGTGCCAGCAGCGGGGCCACTAGCACAGATACGCAGTATTTT,CASSGATSTDTQYF
TRBJ2-3,.,15,TRBV7-3,.,TGTGCCAGCAGCTTCAATGGGGGCGGCTTAGATACGCAGTATTTT,CASSFNGGGLDTQYF
TRBJ2-3,.,14,TRBV7-2,TRBD2,TGTGCCAGCAGCACTAGCGGGGCCACAGATACGCAGTATTTT,CASSTSGATDTQYF
TRBJ1-5,.,14,TRBV7-2,.,TGTGCCAGCAGCCCCCGGGCAGGCGATCAGCCCCAGCATTTT,CASSPRAGDQPQHF
TRBJ2-1,.,15,TRBV18,TRBD2,TGTGCCAGCTCACCACTGGCGGGAGGCTTCAATGAGCAGTTCTTC,CASSPLAGGFNEQFF
TRBJ2-1,.,16,TRBV4-1,.,TGCGCCAGCAGCCCCGGGCCCCCACGAACTGGCAATGAGCAGTTCTTC,CASSPGPPRTGNEQFF
TRBJ1-4,.,18,TRBV7-8,TRBD1,TGTGCCAGCAGCTCCTACAGGGGGCCAGATGCAACTAATGAAAAACTGTTTTTT,CASSSYRGPDATNEKLFF
TRBJ2-5,.,13,TRBV29-1,.,TGCAGCGTTGAATACAGCATAGGGGAGACCCAGTACTTC,CSVEYSIGETQYF
TRBJ2-2,once,16,TRBV7-3,TRBD2,TGTGCCAGCAGCTTAAACGGCCCGGGAGGAACCGGGGAGCTGTTTTTT,CASSLNGPGGTGELFF
TRBJ2-1,.,12,TRBV18,.,TGTGCCAGCTCACCTGGGGACAATGAGCAGTTCTTC,CASSPGDNEQFF
TRBJ2-1,.,16,TRBV10-2,TRBD1,TGCGCCAGCAGGGAACCCGACAGGGGTGGGGGTTATGAGCAGTTCTTC,CASREPDRGGGYEQFF
TRBJ2-5,.,14,TRBV2,.,TGTGCCAGCAGCGCCGGCTTTGGCTGGGAGACCCAGTACTTC,CASSAGFGWETQYF
TRBJ2-4,.,16,TRBV19,.,TGTGCCAGTAGTATTCAGTTCGGGTTGGCCAAAAACATTCAGTACTTC,CASSIQFGLAKNIQYF
TRBJ2-7,.,15,TRBV7-9,TRBD1,TGTGCCAGCAGCCCGGGACAGCCGAGCTCCTACGAGCAGTACTTC,CASSPGQPSSYEQYF
TRBJ2-1,.,16,TRBV19,TRBD2,TGTGCCAGTAGATCAACCTGGGAGGGTCGTTACAATGAGCAGTTCTTC,CASRSTWEGRYNEQFF
TRBJ2-3,.,15,TRBV7-2,.,TGTGCCAGCAGCTTAGTAGGACAGAGCACAGATACGCAGTATTTT,CASSLVGQSTDTQYF
TRBJ2-3,.,15,TRBV5-4,TRBD1,TGTGCCAGCAGCGAGGTTGACAGGGAAACAGATACGCAGTATTTT,CASSEVDRETDTQYF
TRBJ2-7,.,11,TRBV6-1,.,TGTGCCAACAACGACCCCTACGAGCAGTACTTC,CANNDPYEQYF
TRBJ2-1,.,18,TRBV7-3,TRBD2,TGTGCCAGCAGCTCCAGACTAGCGGGTGAAGGTTTAGACAATGAGCAGTTCTTC,CASSSRLAGEGLDNEQFF
TRBJ2-7,.,15,TRBV6-5,TRBD2,TGTGCCAGCAGTTACTCTTTGCTAGCGGGATACGAGCAGTACTTC,CASSYSLLAGYEQYF
TRBJ2-7,.,15,TRBV2,TRBD1,TGTGCCAGCAGAAAAGAGGGACAGGGATCCTACGAGCAGTACTTC,CASRKEGQGSYEQYF
TRBJ1-1,.,15,TRBV6-5,.,TGTGCCAGCAGTCAGACACCTCGAGTAGCGACTGAAGCTTTCTTT,CASSQTPRVATEAFF
TRBJ1-2,.,15,TRBV5-1,TRBD1,TGCGCCAGCAGCTGGACAGGGGGCGCTGGGGGTGGCTACACCTTC,CASSWTGGAGGGYTF
TRBJ1-3,once,15,TRBV7-9,.,TGTGCCAGCATTCCGCTGGGCCTATCTGGAAACACCATATATTTT,CASIPLGLSGNTIYF
TRBJ1-5,.,14,TRBV28,.,TGTGCCAGCAGTCTGGGCCGCAACCTTGGGGCCCAGCATTTT,CASSLGRNLGAQHF
TRBJ2-2,.,15,TRBV5-4,TRBD2,TGTGCCAGCACCCCTGGGACTAGGTTCACCGGGGAGCTGTTTTTT,CASTPGTRFTGELFF
TRBJ2-3,.,13,TRBV5-4,.,TGTGCCAGCAGCTCTTCAGGGCAAGATACGCAGTATTTT,CASSSSGQDTQYF
TRBJ2-1,.,13,TRBV27,.,TGTGCCAGCAGGCAACGGGGCGAGAATGAGCAGTTCTTC,CASRQRGENEQFF
TRBJ1-1,.,15,TRBV5-1,.,TGCGCCAGCAGCTTGGGTGGAGGGAGGAACACTGAAGCTTTCTTT,CASSLGGGRNTEAFF
TRBJ2-1,.,14,TRBV7-9,TRBD2,TGTGCCATAACCGGGACTAGTCAGTACAATGAGCAGTTCTTC,CAITGTSQYNEQFF
TRBJ2-7,.,12,TRBV7-2,.,TGTGCCAGCAGCTTATCGAGGGGCGAGCAGTACTTC,CASSLSRGEQYF
TRBJ2-7,.,12,TRBV2,TRBD2,TGTGCCAGCAATTTACTAGCGGGCGAGGAGTACTTC,CASNLLAGEEYF
TRBJ2-3,.,14,TRBV7-2,TRBD2,TGTGCCAGCAGCTTAGAGGGGAGGGCAGATACGCAGTATTTT,CASSLEGRADTQYF
TRBJ2-7,.,15,TRBV27,TRBD1,TGTGCCAGCAGTTTAGCACCGGGACAGGGGGCCGAGCAGTACTTC,CASSLAPGQGAEQYF
TRBJ2-5,.,11,TRBV18,.,TGTGCCAGCTCACCTGGGGAGACCCAGTACTTC,CASSPGETQYF
TRBJ1-5,.,13,TRBV2,.,TGTGCCAGCTCAATTCTCGGGAATCAGCCCCAGCATTTT,CASSILGNQPQHF
TRBJ1-3,.,14,TRBV28,.,TGTGCCATAAGGGGGGGGACCTCTGGAAACACCATATATTTT,CAIRGGTSGNTIYF
TRBJ2-7,once,12,TRBV29-1,TRBD1,TGCAGCGTTGGACAGGGTATCTACGAGCAGTACTTC,CSVGQGIYEQYF
TRBJ2-3,.,12,TRBV11-3,.,TGTGCCAGCAGCTTAGGCCGAGATACGCAGTATTTT,CASSLGRDTQYF